Listed below are T cell receptor beta chains from one sample, sequenced in a study of cytomegalovirus exposure and HLA in healthy donors. This table comes from immunoSEQ multiplex PCR, and its TCRdb copy is limited to in-frame clones, with some not included. The sample holds about 56,000 clones; 85% to 95% are singletons and the top ten take 1.5% to 2%. The specimen was PBMCs. Every receptor here comes from a woman aged 18-29 years in good health and CMV-seropositive. The CDR3 runs from the conserved cysteine through the conserved F or W. Each record gives: V gene, clone size, D gene, J gene, CDR3 protein, CDR3 DNA. D genes are given only for firm matches. The listing skips clone size in some rows; elsewhere it reads once, few, many or a size class.

TRBV7-9	once	-	TRBJ1-2	CASSLGTDYGYTF	TGTGCCAGCAGCTTAGGGACAGACTATGGCTACACCTTC
TRBV11-2	-	-	TRBJ2-7	CASSQDRGDNSYEQYF	TGTGCCAGCAGCCAAGATCGGGGGGACAACTCCTACGAGCAGTACTTC
TRBV2	-	-	TRBJ1-4	CASSERGLHEKLFF	TGTGCCAGCAGTGAGCGGGGCCTACATGAAAAACTGTTTTTT
TRBV11-2	-	TRBD1	TRBJ2-5	CASSLGSDRGRETQYF	TGTGCCAGCAGCTTAGGTTCGGACAGGGGGCGAGAGACCCAGTACTTC
TRBV25-1	-	TRBD2	TRBJ2-1	CASSESWGGNEQFF	TGTGCCAGCAGTGAATCATGGGGGGGCAATGAGCAGTTCTTC
TRBV5-1	once	-	TRBJ1-1	CASSLTASNTEAFF	TGCGCCAGCAGCTTGACAGCCTCGAACACTGAAGCTTTCTTT
TRBV28	-	TRBD1	TRBJ2-2	CASSSGGDRVTGELFF	TGTGCCAGCAGTTCAGGGGGGGACAGGGTCACCGGGGAGCTGTTTTTT
TRBV5-4	-	TRBD2	TRBJ2-1	CASSLRSGTRDKQFF	TGTGCCAGCAGCTTACGTTCGGGGACTAGAGATAAGCAGTTCTTC
TRBV15	-	TRBD1	TRBJ2-7	CATSRFGEGTGGYEQYF	TGTGCCACCAGCAGATTTGGGGAAGGGACAGGGGGCTACGAGCAGTACTTC
TRBV29-1	-	TRBD1	TRBJ2-7	CSVSTGGAKAEQYF	TGCAGCGTTTCAACAGGGGGCGCGAAAGCCGAGCAGTACTTC
TRBV6-5	-	-	TRBJ2-5	CASSYAGVGGETQYF	TGTGCCAGCAGTTATGCTGGCGTAGGAGGGGAGACCCAGTACTTC
TRBV4-1	-	TRBD1	TRBJ1-4	CASSQWTGLNEKLFF	TGCGCCAGCAGCCAGTGGACAGGACTGAATGAAAAACTGTTTTTT
TRBV4-3	-	-	TRBJ1-1	CASSQDPGIRNEAFF	TGCGCCAGCAGCCAAGATCCCGGGATCCGAAATGAAGCTTTCTTT
TRBV6-1	-	TRBD1	TRBJ1-4	CASSDMGTGSGEKLFF	TGTGCCAGCAGTGATATGGGGACAGGTAGCGGTGAAAAACTGTTTTTT
TRBV9	-	-	TRBJ1-1	CASSPRQAGYTEAFF	TGTGCCAGCAGCCCCCGACAGGCTGGATATACTGAAGCTTTCTTT
TRBV5-1	-	TRBD2	TRBJ2-2	CASSHTSGGTGELFF	TGCGCCAGCAGCCACACTAGCGGGGGGACCGGGGAGCTGTTTTTT
TRBV7-9	-	-	TRBJ1-2	CASSSPSSTFYGYTF	TGTGCCAGCAGCTCCCCGTCGAGCACCTTTTATGGCTACACCTTC
TRBV5-6	-	-	TRBJ1-1	CASSYQGRNTEAFF	TGTGCCAGCAGCTATCAGGGGAGGAACACTGAAGCTTTCTTT
TRBV6-6	once	-	TRBJ1-5	CASSPYSNQPQHF	TGTGCCAGCAGTCCCTATAGCAATCAGCCCCAGCATTTT
TRBV5-5	-	-	TRBJ2-7	CASSLVLYEQYF	TGTGCCAGCAGCTTGGTCTTGTACGAGCAGTACTTC
TRBV21-1	-	-	TRBJ2-2	CASSKGRQGAITGELFF	TGTGCCAGCAGCAAAGGACGACAGGGGGCTATCACCGGGGAGCTGTTTTTT
TRBV6-5	-	TRBD1	TRBJ1-2	CASSYSLTGNYGYTF	TGTGCCAGCAGTTACTCCTTGACAGGGAACTATGGCTACACCTTC
TRBV19	-	-	TRBJ2-2	CASWQGGTGELFF	TGTGCCAGTTGGCAGGGAGGTACCGGGGAGCTGTTTTTT
TRBV2	-	-	TRBJ2-7	CASSEAGGGGFFYEQYF	TGTGCCAGCAGTGAAGCAGGGGGCGGAGGGTTTTTCTACGAGCAGTACTTC
TRBV5-1	once	-	TRBJ2-7	CASSLDHGYEQYF	TGCGCCAGCAGCTTGGACCACGGCTACGAGCAGTACTTC
TRBV7-2	-	TRBD1	TRBJ1-4	CASSLNGAGGEKLFF	TGTGCCAGCAGCCTTAATGGGGCAGGGGGTGAAAAACTGTTTTTT
TRBV6-4	-	TRBD2	TRBJ2-2	CASSEGRDTGELFF	TGTGCCAGCAGTGAGGGGAGGGACACCGGGGAGCTGTTTTTT
TRBV30	once	-	TRBJ2-7	CAWSRGRESSYEQYF	TGTGCCTGGAGTCGCGGACGGGAGAGCTCCTACGAGCAGTACTTC
TRBV6-1	-	TRBD2	TRBJ2-1	CASSDSGGAWEQFF	TGTGCCAGCAGTGATAGCGGGGGGGCCTGGGAGCAGTTCTTC
TRBV18	-	TRBD2	TRBJ2-7	CASSPPGLGSYEQYF	TGTGCCAGCTCACCCCCGGGACTAGGATCCTACGAGCAGTACTTC
TRBV4-3	-	TRBD1	TRBJ2-3	CASSQDRDRVGGTDTQYF	TGCGCCAGCAGCCAAGATCGGGACAGGGTCGGGGGCACAGATACGCAGTATTTT
TRBV5-1	-	-	TRBJ1-1	CASSFDGTREGTEAFF	TGCGCCAGCAGCTTCGATGGGACAAGAGAAGGCACTGAAGCTTTCTTT
TRBV30	-	TRBD1	TRBJ1-4	CAWSKVQGVNEKLFF	TGTGCCTGGAGCAAGGTACAGGGGGTTAATGAAAAACTGTTTTTT
TRBV5-4	-	-	TRBJ1-2	CASSLLLAGSYGYTF	TGTGCCAGCAGCTTGCTCCTCGCGGGGAGCTATGGCTACACCTTC
TRBV6-6	once	-	TRBJ1-1	CASNRGVNTEAFF	TGTGCCAGCAATAGAGGCGTGAACACTGAAGCTTTCTTT
TRBV29-1	medium-sized	-	TRBJ1-2	CSVPQGYGYTF	TGCAGCGTTCCCCAGGGATACGGCTACACCTTC
TRBV28	-	TRBD1	TRBJ1-1	CASSSGQPKFQAFF	TGTGCCAGCAGCTCGGGACAGCCAAAGTTTCAAGCTTTCTTT
TRBV7-9	-	-	TRBJ1-6	CASSLVGNSPLHF	TGTGCCAGCAGCTTAGTCGGGAATTCACCCCTCCACTTT
TRBV5-1	-	TRBD2	TRBJ2-3	CASSLGERGFRADTQYF	TGCGCCAGCAGCTTGGGGGAGCGGGGGTTCAGAGCAGATACGCAGTATTTT
TRBV6-1	once	TRBD1	TRBJ2-3	CASSEAGGVDTQYF	TGTGCCAGCAGTGAAGCAGGGGGCGTGGATACGCAGTATTTT
TRBV2	-	-	TRBJ1-5	CASRGDTRQPQHF	TGTGCCAGCAGGGGGGACACGCGACAGCCCCAGCATTTT
TRBV27	-	TRBD1	TRBJ1-1	CASSPQGQMNTEAFF	TGTGCCAGCAGTCCCCAGGGACAGATGAACACTGAAGCTTTCTTT
TRBV5-6	once	TRBD2	TRBJ2-2	CASSLGGGGLTGELFF	TGTGCCAGCAGCTTGGGAGGCGGGGGGCTCACCGGGGAGCTGTTTTTT
TRBV28	-	-	TRBJ2-7	CASSGTLSYEQYF	TGTGCCAGTTCCGGGACACTCTCCTACGAGCAGTACTTC
TRBV7-9	-	-	TRBJ2-2	CASSLTGNTGELFF	TGTGCCAGCAGCTTAACAGGGAACACCGGGGAGCTGTTTTTT
TRBV7-2	-	TRBD1	TRBJ2-3	CASSQGTGPDTQYF	TGTGCCAGCAGCCAAGGGACAGGGCCAGATACGCAGTATTTT
TRBV7-2	-	-	TRBJ2-1	CASSLRLLNEQFF	TGTGCCAGCAGCTTACGACTTCTCAATGAGCAGTTCTTC
TRBV14	once	-	TRBJ1-2	CASSPSSRRDGYTF	TGTGCCAGCAGCCCCTCGTCCCGCAGGGATGGCTACACCTTC
TRBV2	-	-	TRBJ1-1	CASGLGPPLGPAFF	TGTGCCAGCGGATTGGGCCCCCCTCTGGGGCCGGCTTTCTTT
TRBV25-1	-	TRBD2	TRBJ2-5	CASSAQRGRETQYF	TGTGCCAGCAGTGCTCAGCGGGGTCGGGAGACCCAGTACTTC
TRBV5-1	-	TRBD2	TRBJ2-3	CATSGGSLTDTQYF	TGCGCCACCTCCGGGGGGAGCCTCACAGATACGCAGTATTTT
TRBV19	-	-	TRBJ2-7	CASSIASSYEQYF	TGTGCCAGTAGTATCGCCAGCTCCTACGAGCAGTACTTC
TRBV7-6	-	TRBD1	TRBJ2-7	CASSSRSGTGVYEQYF	TGTGCCAGCAGCTCACGGTCCGGGACAGGGGTTTACGAGCAGTACTTC
TRBV5-1	-	-	TRBJ1-4	CASSPLMTNEKLFF	TGCGCCAGCAGCCCGCTAATGACTAATGAAAAACTGTTTTTT
TRBV5-1	-	-	TRBJ1-3	CASSLDFGGSGNTIYF	TGCGCCAGCAGCTTAGACTTCGGCGGATCCGGAAACACCATATATTTT
TRBV7-2	-	-	TRBJ2-3	CASSFTYTDTQYF	TGTGCCAGCAGCTTTACCTACACAGATACGCAGTATTTT
TRBV2	-	TRBD2	TRBJ2-3	CASRSWTSGGLKDTQYF	TGTGCCAGCAGGTCCTGGACTAGCGGGGGGTTGAAAGATACGCAGTATTTT
TRBV6-5	-	-	TRBJ2-5	CASSYWRGGQETQYF	TGTGCCAGCAGTTACTGGAGGGGCGGCCAAGAGACCCAGTACTTC
TRBV6-1	-	TRBD1	TRBJ1-2	CASSEIARDSLRYGYTF	TGTGCCAGCAGTGAAATTGCCAGGGACAGTCTAAGGTATGGCTACACCTTC